This T cell receptor beta chain was documented in a study of cytomegalovirus exposure and HLA in healthy donors. This clone was counted only a few times. What it binds is unknown. PCR employed 60 Vbeta and 13 Jbeta primers. The assay was immunoSEQ multiplex PCR, and TCRdb's table has in-frame clones only and misses some. The sample records about 90,000 clones, more than 55% being singletons. This CDR3 region has 14 residues. Germline CDR1 reads SGHTA; CDR2 reads FQGNSA. Trimming left V 6 bases short and J 5 bases short, with 16 bases between. Broader study findings: Researchers catalogued roughly 150 TCR beta chains as cytomegalovirus-associated. A missense variant in DCLRE1C was later tied to TCR beta V- and J-gene trimming. Excluded: some indistinguishable V segments such as TRBV6-2 and TRBV6-3.

Sequenced material: PBMCs. This clonotype was sampled from a woman aged 50 to 60 in good health and CMV-seropositive. V and J are TRBV7-2 and TRBJ1-1; D gene unclear. The CDR3 nucleotides are TGTGCCAGCAGTCATAACCAAGCCGGGACTGAAGCTTTCTTT. As protein: CASSHNQAGTEAFF.